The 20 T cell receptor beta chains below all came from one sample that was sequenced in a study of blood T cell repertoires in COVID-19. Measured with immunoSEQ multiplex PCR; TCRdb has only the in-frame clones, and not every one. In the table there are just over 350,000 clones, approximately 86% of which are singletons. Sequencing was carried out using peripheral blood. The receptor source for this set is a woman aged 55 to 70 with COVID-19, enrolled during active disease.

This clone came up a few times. CDR3 in amino acids: CASSLQRGAGEQYF. In nucleotides, the CDR3 is TGTGCCAGCAGCTTACAGCGGGGGGCCGGTGAGCAGTACTTC. The rearrangement links TRBV5-4 to TRBJ2-7; 9 bases are a match to TRBD2. With 2 bases clipped from V and 7 bases from J, the junction kept 7 bases outside the gene matches. Germline CDR1 SGHNT, CDR2 YYREEE (reference sequence). This CDR3 has 14 residues.

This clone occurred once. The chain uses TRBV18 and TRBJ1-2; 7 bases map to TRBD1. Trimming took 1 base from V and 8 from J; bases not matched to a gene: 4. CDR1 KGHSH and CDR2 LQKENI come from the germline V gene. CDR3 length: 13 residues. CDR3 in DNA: TGTGCCAGCTCACCACGGAGGGGGCAGGGCTACACCTTC. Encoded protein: CASSPRRGQGYTF.

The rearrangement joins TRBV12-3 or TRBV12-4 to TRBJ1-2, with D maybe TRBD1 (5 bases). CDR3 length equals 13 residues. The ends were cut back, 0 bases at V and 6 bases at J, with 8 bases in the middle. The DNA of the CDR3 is TGTGCCAGCAGTTTAGCGGGGCAGAATGGCTACACCTTC. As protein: CASSLAGQNGYTF.

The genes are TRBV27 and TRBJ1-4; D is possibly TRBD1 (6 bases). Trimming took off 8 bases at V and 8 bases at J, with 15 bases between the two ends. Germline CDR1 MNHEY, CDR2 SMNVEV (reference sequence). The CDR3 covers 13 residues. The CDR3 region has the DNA TGTGCCAGCGCAACAGGGTTTAACGAAAAACTGTTTTTT. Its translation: CASATGFNEKLFF.

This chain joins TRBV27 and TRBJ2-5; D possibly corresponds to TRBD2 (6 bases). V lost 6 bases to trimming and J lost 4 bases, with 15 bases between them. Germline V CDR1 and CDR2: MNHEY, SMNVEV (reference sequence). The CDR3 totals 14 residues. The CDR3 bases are TGTGCCAGCAGCTCGAGGAGGGCTGGAGAGACCCAGTACTTC. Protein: CASSSRRAGETQYF.

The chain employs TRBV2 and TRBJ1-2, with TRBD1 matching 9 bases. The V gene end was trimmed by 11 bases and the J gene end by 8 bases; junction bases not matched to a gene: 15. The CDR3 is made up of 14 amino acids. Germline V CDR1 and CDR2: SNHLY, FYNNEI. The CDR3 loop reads CAGNLATGGDGYTF. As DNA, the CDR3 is TGTGCCGGTAACCTGGCTACAGGGGGCGACGGCTACACCTTC.

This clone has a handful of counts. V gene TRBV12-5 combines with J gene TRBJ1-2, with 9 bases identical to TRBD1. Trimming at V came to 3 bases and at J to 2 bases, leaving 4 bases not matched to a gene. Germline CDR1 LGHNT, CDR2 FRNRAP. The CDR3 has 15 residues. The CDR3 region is CASGFPDRGNYGYTF. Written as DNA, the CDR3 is TGTGCTAGTGGTTTCCCGGACAGGGGCAACTATGGCTACACCTTC.

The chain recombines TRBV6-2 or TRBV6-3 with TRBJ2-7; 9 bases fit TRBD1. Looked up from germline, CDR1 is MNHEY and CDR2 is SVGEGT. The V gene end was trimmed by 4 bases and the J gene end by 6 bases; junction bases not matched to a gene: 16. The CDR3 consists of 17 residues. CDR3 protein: CASSFPLGQGHLREQYF. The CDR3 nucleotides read TGTGCCAGCAGTTTTCCCCTGGGACAGGGACACCTACGCGAGCAGTACTTC.

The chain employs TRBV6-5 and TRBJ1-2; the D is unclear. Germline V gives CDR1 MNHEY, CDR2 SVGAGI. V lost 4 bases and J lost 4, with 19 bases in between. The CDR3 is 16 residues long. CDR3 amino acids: CASSFSTLAAGYGYTF. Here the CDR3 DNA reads TGTGCCAGCAGTTTTTCCACTCTTGCCGCGGGCTATGGCTACACCTTC.

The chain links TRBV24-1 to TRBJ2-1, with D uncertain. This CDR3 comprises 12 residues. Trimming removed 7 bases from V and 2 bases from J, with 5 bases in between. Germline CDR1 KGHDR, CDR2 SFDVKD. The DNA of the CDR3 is TGTGCCACCAGGGGCACCTACAATGAGCAGTTCTTC. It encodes CATRGTYNEQFF.

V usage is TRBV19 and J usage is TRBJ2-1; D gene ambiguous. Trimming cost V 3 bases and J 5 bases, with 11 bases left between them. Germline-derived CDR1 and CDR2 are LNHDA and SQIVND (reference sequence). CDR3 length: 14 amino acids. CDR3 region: CASSMTSAHNEQFF. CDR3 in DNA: TGTGCCAGTAGTATGACATCGGCCCACAATGAGCAGTTCTTC.

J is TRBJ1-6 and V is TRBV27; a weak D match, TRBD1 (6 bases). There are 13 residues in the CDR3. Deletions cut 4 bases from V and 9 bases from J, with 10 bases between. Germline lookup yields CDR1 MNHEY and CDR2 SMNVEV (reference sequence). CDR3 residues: CASSSDRRSPLHF. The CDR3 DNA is TGTGCCAGCAGTTCGGACAGACGTTCACCCCTCCACTTT.

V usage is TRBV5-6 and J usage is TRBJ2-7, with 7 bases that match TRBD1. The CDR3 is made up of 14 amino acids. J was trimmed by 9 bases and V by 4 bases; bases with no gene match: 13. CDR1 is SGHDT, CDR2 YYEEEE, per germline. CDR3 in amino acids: CASSHTKGAARQYF. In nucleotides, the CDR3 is TGTGCCAGCAGCCACACAAAGGGGGCCGCTAGGCAGTACTTC.

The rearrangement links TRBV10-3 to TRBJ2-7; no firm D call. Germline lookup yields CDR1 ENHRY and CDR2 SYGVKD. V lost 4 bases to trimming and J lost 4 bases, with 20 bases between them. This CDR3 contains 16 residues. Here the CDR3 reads CAISGDPELMGYEQYF. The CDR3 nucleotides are TGTGCCATCAGTGGCGACCCCGAACTAATGGGTTACGAGCAGTACTTC.

Written as DNA, the CDR3 is TGTGCCAGCAGCTTAGTGGCCACTGAAGCTTTCTTT. Translating gives CASSLVATEAFF. This chain uses TRBV11-2 with TRBJ1-1; unclear D gene. V lost 1 base, J lost 4 bases, and 4 bases lay in between. This CDR3 contains 12 residues. Germline-derived CDR1 and CDR2 are SGHAT and FQNNGV.

CDR3: CASRQGDGDTQYF. For the CDR3, the DNA is TGTGCCAGCAGGCAGGGGGACGGGGATACGCAGTATTTT. This rearrangement joins TRBV6-5 to TRBJ2-3, with 7 bases matching TRBD1. The CDR3 loop spans 13 amino acids. The V gene's germline CDR1 is MNHEY and CDR2 SVGAGI. Trimming took 6 bases from V and 6 from J; bases not matched to a gene: 6.

The CDR3 DNA sequence: TGTGCCAGCAGCGCCCAGGCCGGGGGAGAGACCCAGTACTTC. It codes for CASSAQAGGETQYF. V gene TRBV9 combines with J gene TRBJ2-5, with D tentatively TRBD2 (6 bases). The CDR3 length is 14 residues. CDR1 is SGDLS, CDR2 YYNGEE, per germline. V was shortened by 3 bases and J by 4 bases, with 13 bases between the two germline ends.

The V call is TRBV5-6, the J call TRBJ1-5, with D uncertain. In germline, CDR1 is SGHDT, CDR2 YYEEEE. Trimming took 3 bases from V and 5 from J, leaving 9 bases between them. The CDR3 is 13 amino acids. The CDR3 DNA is TGTGCCAGCAGCTCCCCGCCGGATCAGCCCCAGCATTTT. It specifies CASSSPPDQPQHF.

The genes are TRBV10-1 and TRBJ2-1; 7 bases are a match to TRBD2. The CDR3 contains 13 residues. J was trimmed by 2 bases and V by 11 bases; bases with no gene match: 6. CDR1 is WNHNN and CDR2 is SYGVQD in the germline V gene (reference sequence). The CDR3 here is CAGLGRPYNEQFF. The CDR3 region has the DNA TGCGCCGGACTAGGCCGCCCCTACAATGAGCAGTTCTTC.

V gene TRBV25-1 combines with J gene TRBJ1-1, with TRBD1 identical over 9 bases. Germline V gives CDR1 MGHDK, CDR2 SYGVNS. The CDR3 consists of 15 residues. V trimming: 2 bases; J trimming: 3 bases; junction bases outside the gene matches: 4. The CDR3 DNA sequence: TGTGCCAGCAGTGAAATACAGGGGGCACACACTGAAGCTTTCTTT. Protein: CASSEIQGAHTEAFF.